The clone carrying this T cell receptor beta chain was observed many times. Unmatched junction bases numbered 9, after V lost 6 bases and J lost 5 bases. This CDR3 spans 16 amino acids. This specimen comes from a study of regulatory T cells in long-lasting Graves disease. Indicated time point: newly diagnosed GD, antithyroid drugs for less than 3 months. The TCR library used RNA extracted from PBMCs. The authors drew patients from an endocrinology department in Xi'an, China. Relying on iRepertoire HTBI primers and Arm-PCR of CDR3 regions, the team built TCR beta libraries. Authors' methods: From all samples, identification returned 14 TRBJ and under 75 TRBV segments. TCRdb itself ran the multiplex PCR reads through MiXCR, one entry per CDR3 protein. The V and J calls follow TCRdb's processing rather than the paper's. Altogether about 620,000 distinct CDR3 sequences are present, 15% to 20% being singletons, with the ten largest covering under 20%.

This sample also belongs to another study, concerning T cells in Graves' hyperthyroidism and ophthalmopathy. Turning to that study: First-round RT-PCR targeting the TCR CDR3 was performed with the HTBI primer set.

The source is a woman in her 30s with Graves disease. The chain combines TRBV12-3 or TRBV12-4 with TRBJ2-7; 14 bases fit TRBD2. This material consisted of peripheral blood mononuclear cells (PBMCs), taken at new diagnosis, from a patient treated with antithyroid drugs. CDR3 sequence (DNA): TGTGCCAGCAGACCTGGACTAGCGGGAGGACAGAACGAGCAGTACTTC. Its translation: CASRPGLAGGQNEQYF.